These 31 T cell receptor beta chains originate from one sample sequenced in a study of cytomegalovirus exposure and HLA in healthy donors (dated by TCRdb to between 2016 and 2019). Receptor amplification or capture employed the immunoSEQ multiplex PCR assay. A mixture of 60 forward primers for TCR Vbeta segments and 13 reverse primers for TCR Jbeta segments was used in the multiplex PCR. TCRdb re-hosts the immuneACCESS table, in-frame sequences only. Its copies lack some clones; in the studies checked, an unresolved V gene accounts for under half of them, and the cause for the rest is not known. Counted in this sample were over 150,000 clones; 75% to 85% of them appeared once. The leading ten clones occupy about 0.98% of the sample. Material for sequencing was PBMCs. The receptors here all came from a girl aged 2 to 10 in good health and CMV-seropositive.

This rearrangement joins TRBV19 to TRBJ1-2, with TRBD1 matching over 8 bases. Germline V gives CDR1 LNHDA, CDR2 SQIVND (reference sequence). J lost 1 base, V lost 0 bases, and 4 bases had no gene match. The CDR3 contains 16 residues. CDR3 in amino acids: CASSIDGTGGNYGYTF. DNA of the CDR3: TGTGCCAGTAGTATAGATGGCACAGGGGGTAACTATGGCTACACCTTC.

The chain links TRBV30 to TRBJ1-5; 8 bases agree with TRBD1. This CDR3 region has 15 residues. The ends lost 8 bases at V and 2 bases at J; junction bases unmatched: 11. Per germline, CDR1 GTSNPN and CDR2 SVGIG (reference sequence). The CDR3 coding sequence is TGTGCCCTAGGGGCAGGGGGCGCCGGCAATCAGCCCCAGCATTTT. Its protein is CALGAGGAGNQPQHF.

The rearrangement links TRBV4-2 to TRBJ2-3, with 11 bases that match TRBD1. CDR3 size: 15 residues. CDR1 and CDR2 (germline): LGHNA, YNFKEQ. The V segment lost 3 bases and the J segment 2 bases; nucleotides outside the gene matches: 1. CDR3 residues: CASSHGQGATDTQYF. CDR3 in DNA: TGTGCCAGCAGCCATGGACAGGGGGCCACAGATACGCAGTATTTT.

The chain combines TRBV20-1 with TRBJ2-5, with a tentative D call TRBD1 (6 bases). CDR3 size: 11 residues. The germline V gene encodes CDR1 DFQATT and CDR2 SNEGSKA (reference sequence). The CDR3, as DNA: TGCCAAGGACAGCACCAAGAGACCCAGTACTTC. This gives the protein CQGQHQETQYF.

DNA for the CDR3: TGCAGCGTCCTACTGGGGGGCCAAGAGACCCAGTACTTC. It specifies CSVLLGGQETQYF. The chain carries TRBV29-1 and TRBJ2-5; TRBD2 might be the D (6 bases). Trimming cost V 6 bases and J 1 base, with 12 bases left between them. Germline V gives CDR1 SQVTM, CDR2 ANQGSEA. The CDR3 runs 13 residues.

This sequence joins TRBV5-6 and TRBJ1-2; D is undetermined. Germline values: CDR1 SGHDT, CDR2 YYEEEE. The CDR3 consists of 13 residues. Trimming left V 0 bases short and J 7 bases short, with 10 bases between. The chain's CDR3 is CASSLGGGRGYTF. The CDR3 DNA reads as TGTGCCAGCAGCTTGGGCGGAGGCCGTGGCTACACCTTC.

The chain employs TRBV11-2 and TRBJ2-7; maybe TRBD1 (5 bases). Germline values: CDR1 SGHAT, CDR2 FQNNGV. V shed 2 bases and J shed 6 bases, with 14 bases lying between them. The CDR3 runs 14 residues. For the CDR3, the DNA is TGTGCCAGCAGCTTAAGTCCCTTCCAGGGCGAGCAGTACTTC. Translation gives CASSLSPFQGEQYF.

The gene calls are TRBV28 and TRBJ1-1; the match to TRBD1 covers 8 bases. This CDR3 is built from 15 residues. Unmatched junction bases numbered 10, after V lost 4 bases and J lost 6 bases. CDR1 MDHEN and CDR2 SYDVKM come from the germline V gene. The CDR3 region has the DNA TGTGCCAGCAGTTCCTTAGGACAGGGAGTTCCTGAAGCTTTCTTT. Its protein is CASSSLGQGVPEAFF.

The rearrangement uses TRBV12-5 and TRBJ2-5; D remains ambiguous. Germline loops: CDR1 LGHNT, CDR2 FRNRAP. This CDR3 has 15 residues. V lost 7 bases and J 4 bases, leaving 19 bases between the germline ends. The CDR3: CASAPSSRGGETQYF. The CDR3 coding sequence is TGTGCTAGTGCTCCCTCATCTAGAGGCGGAGAGACCCAGTACTTC. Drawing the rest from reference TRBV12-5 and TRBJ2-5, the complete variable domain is DARVTQTPRHKVTEMGQEVTMRCQPILGHNTVFWYRQTMMQGLELLAYFRNRAPLDDSGMPKDRFSAEMPDATLATLKIQPSEPRDSAVYFCASAPSSRGGETQYFGPGTRLLVL.

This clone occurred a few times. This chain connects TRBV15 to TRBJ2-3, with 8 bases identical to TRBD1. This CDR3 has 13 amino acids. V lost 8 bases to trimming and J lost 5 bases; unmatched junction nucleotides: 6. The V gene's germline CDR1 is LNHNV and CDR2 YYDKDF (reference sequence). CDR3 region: CATQDRVQDTQYF. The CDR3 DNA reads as TGTGCCACCCAGGACAGGGTACAAGATACGCAGTATTTT. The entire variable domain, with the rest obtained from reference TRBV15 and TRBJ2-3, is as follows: DAMVIQNPRYQVTQFGKPVTLSCSQTLNHNVMYWYQQKSSQAPKLLFHYYDKDFNNEADTPDNFQSRRPNTSFCFLDIRSPGLGDTAMYLCATQDRVQDTQYFGPGTRLTVL.

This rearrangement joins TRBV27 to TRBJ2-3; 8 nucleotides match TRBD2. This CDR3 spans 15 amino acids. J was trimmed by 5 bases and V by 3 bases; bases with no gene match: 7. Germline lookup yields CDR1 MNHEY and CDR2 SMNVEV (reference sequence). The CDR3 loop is CASSFGAGVRDTQYF. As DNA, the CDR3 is TGTGCCAGCAGTTTTGGAGCGGGAGTGAGAGATACGCAGTATTTT.

CDR3 DNA sequence: TGTGCCAGCTCACCCGGTTGGACAGATACGCAGTATTTT. This codes for CASSPGWTDTQYF. The chain combines TRBV18 with TRBJ2-3, with D unclear. The V gene's germline CDR1 is KGHSH and CDR2 LQKENI. The CDR3 is made up of 13 amino acids. V lost 3 bases and J lost 3, with 7 bases in between.

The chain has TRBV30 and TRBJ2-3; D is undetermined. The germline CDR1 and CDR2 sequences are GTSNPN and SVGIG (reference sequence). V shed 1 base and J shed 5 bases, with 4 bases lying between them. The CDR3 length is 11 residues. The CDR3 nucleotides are TGTGCCTGGAGTGGAGGAGATACGCAGTATTTT. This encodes CAWSGGDTQYF.

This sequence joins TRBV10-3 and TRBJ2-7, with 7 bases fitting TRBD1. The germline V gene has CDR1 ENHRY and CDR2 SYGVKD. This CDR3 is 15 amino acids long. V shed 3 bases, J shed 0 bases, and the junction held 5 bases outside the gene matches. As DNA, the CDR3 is TGTGCCATCAGTGAAACGACAGGGCTCTCCTACGAGCAGTACTTC. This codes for CAISETTGLSYEQYF.

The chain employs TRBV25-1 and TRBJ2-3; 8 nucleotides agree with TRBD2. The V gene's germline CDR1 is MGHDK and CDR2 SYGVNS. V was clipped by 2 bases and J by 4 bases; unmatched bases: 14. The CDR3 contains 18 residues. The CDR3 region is CASSEGAKGGRRADTQYF. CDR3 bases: TGTGCCAGCAGTGAAGGGGCCAAAGGCGGGAGGAGGGCAGATACGCAGTATTTT.

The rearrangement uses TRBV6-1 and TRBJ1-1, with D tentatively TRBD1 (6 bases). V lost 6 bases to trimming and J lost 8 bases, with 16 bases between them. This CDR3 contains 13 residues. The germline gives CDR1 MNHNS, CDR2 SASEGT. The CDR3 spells CASSLGHVQEAFF. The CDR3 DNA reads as TGTGCCAGCAGCTTGGGACACGTACAGGAAGCTTTCTTT.

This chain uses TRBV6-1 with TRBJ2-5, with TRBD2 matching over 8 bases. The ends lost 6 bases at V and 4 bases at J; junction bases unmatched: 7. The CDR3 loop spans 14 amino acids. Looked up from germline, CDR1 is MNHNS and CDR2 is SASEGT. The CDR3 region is CASRVLLAGETQYF. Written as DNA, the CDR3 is TGTGCCAGCAGGGTGCTCCTAGCGGGAGAGACCCAGTACTTC.

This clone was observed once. The CDR3 nucleotides are TGCGCCAGCAGTCCCCACCCAGGGCCTAGTGTTGGTGACAATGAGCAGTTCTTC. This codes for CASSPHPGPSVGDNEQFF. The chain is built from TRBV10-1 and TRBJ2-1; the D gene is possibly TRBD1 (5 bases). There are 18 residues in the CDR3. The V gene's germline CDR1 is WNHNN and CDR2 SYGVQD (reference sequence). V lost 5 bases to trimming and J lost 5 bases, with 25 bases between them.

The DNA of the CDR3 is TGTGCCAGCAGTAAACAGGGAGGGAACGAAAAACTGTTTTTT. It translates to CASSKQGGNEKLFF. V usage is TRBV27 and J usage is TRBJ1-4; tentatively, D is TRBD1 (6 bases). The length of the CDR3 is 14 residues. Trimming pared 5 bases from V and 8 bases from J, leaving 15 bases between. Looked up from germline, CDR1 is MNHEY and CDR2 is SMNVEV (reference sequence).

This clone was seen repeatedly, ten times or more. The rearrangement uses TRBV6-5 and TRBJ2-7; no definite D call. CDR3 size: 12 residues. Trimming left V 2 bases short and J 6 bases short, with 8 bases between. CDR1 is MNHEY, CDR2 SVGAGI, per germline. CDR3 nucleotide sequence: TGTGCCAGCAGTTACCCCCTTCGCGAGCAGTACTTC. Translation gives CASSYPLREQYF.

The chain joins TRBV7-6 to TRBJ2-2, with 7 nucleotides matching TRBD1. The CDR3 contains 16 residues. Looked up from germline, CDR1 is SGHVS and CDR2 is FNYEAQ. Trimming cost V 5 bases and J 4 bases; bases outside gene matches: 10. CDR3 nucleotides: TGTGCCAGCAGCGCCGAGACAGGGATGATCACCGGGGAGCTGTTTTTT. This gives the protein CASSAETGMITGELFF.

The CDR3 loop is CASSFLRKSLGGYTF. The CDR3 DNA sequence: TGTGCCAGCAGCTTTCTCAGGAAATCCCTCGGTGGCTACACCTTC. The gene calls are TRBV7-3 and TRBJ1-2; D is ambiguous. Germline CDR1 reads SGHTA; CDR2 reads FQGTGA. The V end was cut by 3 bases, the J end by 7 bases, with 18 bases between. The CDR3 is made up of 15 amino acids.

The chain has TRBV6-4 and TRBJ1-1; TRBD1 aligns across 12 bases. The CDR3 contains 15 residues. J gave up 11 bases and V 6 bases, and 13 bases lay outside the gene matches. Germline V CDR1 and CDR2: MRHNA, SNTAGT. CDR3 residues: CASSPGTGGRGKAFF. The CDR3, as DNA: TGTGCCAGCAGCCCGGGGACAGGGGGCAGGGGTAAGGCTTTCTTT.

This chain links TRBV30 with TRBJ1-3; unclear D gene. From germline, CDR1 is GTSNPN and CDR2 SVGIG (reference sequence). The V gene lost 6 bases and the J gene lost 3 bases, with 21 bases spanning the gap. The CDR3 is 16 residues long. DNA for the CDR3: TGTGCCTGCCCAGGCTCCCGGGATGGTGGTGGAAACACCATATATTTT. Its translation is CACPGSRDGGGNTIYF.

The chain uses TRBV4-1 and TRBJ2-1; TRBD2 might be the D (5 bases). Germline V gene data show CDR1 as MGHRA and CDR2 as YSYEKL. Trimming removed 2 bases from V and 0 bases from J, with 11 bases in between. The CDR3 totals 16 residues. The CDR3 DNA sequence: TGCGCCAGCAGCCAACTGGGCACTAGCTCCTACAATGAGCAGTTCTTC. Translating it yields CASSQLGTSSYNEQFF.

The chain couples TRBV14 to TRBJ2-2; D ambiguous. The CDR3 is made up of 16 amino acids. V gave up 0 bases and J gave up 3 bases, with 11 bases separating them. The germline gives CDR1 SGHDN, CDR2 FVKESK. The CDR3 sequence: CASSQDRQTYTGELFF. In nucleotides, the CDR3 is TGTGCCAGCAGCCAAGATCGTCAAACATACACCGGGGAGCTGTTTTTT.

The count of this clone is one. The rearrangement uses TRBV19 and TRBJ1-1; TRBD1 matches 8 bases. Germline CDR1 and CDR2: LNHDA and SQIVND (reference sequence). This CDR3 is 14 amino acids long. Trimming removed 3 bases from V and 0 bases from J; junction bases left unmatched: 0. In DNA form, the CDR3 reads TGTGCCAGTAGTATGACAGGGGTGAACACTGAAGCTTTCTTT. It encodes CASSMTGVNTEAFF.

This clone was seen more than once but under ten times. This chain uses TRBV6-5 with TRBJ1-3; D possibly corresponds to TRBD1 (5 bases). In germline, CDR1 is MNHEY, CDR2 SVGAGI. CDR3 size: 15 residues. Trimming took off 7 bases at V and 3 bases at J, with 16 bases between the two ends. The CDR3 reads CASTESRADGNTIYF. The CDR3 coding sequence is TGTGCCAGCACCGAGAGCAGGGCGGATGGAAACACCATATATTTT.

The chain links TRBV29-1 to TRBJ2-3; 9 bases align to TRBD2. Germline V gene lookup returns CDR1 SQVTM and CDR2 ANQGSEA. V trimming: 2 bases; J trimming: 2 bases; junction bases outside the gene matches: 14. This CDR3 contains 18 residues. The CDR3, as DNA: TGCAGCGTTGAACGACTAGCGGCCTCCCTCTTTTACACAGATACGCAGTATTTT. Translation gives CSVERLAASLFYTDTQYF.

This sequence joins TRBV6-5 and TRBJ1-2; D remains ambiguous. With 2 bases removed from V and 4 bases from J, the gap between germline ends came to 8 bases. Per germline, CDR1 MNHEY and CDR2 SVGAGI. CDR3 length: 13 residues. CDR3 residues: CASSYHAGYGYTF. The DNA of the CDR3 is TGTGCCAGCAGTTACCACGCAGGCTATGGCTACACCTTC.

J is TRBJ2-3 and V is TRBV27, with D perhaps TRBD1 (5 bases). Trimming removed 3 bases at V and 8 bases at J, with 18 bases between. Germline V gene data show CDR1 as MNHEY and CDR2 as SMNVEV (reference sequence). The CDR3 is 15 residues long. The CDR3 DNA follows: TGTGCCAGCAGTTTGGACCAGGGTATCAAGGGTACGCAGTATTTT. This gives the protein CASSLDQGIKGTQYF.